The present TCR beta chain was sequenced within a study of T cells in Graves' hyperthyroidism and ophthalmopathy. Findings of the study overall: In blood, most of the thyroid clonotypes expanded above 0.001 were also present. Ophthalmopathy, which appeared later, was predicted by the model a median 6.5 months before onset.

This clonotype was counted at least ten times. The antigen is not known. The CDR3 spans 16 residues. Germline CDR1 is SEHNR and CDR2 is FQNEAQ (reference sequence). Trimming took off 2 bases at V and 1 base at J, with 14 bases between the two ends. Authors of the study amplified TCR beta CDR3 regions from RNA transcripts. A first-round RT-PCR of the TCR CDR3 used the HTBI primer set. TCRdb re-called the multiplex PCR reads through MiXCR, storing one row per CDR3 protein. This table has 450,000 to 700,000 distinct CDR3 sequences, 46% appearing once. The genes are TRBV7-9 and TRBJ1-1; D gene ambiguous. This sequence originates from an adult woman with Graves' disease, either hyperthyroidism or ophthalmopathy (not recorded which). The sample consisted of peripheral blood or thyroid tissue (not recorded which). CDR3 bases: TGTGCCAGCAGCTTACCTAAAAGGACGGCGAACACTGAAGCTTTCTTT. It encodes CASSLPKRTANTEAFF.